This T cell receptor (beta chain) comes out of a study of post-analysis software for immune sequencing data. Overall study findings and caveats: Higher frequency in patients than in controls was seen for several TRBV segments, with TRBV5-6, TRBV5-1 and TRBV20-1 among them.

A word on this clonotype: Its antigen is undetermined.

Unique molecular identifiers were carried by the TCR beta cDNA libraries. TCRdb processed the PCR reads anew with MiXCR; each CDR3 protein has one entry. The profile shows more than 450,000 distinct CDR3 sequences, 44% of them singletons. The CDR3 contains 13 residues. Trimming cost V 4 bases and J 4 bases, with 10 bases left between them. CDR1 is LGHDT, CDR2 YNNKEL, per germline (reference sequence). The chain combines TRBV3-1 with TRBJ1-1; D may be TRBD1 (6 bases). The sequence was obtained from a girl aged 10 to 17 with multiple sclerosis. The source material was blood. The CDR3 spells CASSLGASTEAFF. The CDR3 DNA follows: TGTGCCAGCAGCCTGGGGGCCTCCACTGAAGCTTTCTTT.